Listed below are T cell receptor beta chains from one sample, sequenced in a study of blood T cells in healthy people across ages. From the 5' RACE reads, TCRdb called clonotypes with MiXCR, one entry per CDR3 protein. The table has about 1.5 million distinct CDR3 sequences, around 42% seen once. What was sequenced was blood. Every receptor here comes from a woman between 18 and 29 years old in good health. Both conserved end residues are trimmed from each CDR3.

V,J,CDR3
TRBV4-1,.,ASSQDAGGTYNEQY
TRBV12-3/TRBV12-4,TRBJ2-5,ARTRGGETQY
TRBV30,TRBJ1-1,AWSSTGGGFGAF
TRBV6-6,TRBJ2-1,ASRRGTGGSSYNEQF
TRBV7-2,TRBJ1-4,ASSRAQGEKLF
TRBV12-3/TRBV12-4,TRBJ2-3,ASSLLSLKRDTQY
TRBV6-5,TRBJ1-4,ASTGSRGSTNEKLF
TRBV5-1,TRBJ1-5,ASSLGTAHQPQH
TRBV20-1,TRBJ2-3,SATNRGLSTGTQY
TRBV20-1,TRBJ1-1,SARKQGPNTEAF
TRBV20-1,TRBJ1-5,SARQGYYNQPQH
TRBV2,TRBJ2-7,ASSDRGGYYEQY
TRBV7-2,TRBJ2-3,ASSLARAYTQY
TRBV27,TRBJ1-1,ASGTRGREYGTEAF
TRBV4-1,TRBJ2-7,ASSQDLTSGSSYEQY
TRBV14,TRBJ1-4,ASNRDRNEKLF
TRBV13,.,ASSLGTEYNEQY
TRBV20-1,TRBJ1-2,SASPAGRGQLGYT
TRBV24-1,TRBJ2-1,ATRTNGQEAYNEQF
TRBV7-8,TRBJ2-3,ASSLNAGANTDTQY
TRBV2,TRBJ1-5,ASRRQGRHSNQPQH
TRBV3-1,TRBJ1-5,ASSRAHQPQH
TRBV12-3/TRBV12-4,TRBJ2-5,ASSSLKREGLRLEQY
TRBV20-1,TRBJ2-5,SAGEWASGGKTKETQY
TRBV20-1,TRBJ1-2,SATDNSYGYT
TRBV3-1,.,ASTLGTGGSEQY
TRBV11-2,TRBJ1-2,ASSVGHLYGYT
TRBV12-3/TRBV12-4,TRBJ2-7,ASTRVAGAYEQY
TRBV5-5,TRBJ1-5,ASSSLPQQGFGNQPQH
TRBV7-9,TRBJ2-1,ASSFPTSGSEEQF
TRBV12-3/TRBV12-4,TRBJ1-2,ASSLRTGLLYGYT
TRBV7-9,TRBJ2-7,ASSSRDRDFYEQY
TRBV28,TRBJ2-2,ASGGDANTGELF
TRBV18,TRBJ2-7,ASSPPARDYEQY
TRBV14,TRBJ1-2,ASSQRGTGQAYYGYT
TRBV20-1,TRBJ1-6,SARDPSDSYNSPLH
TRBV29-1,TRBJ1-2,SVEDRDRDYGYT
TRBV6-5,TRBJ2-1,ASRPLAGGHYNEQF
TRBV5-1,TRBJ2-5,ASSLGGTEQETQY
TRBV27,TRBJ2-4,AANRVPY
TRBV3-1,TRBJ1-4,ASSQVRGSEKLF
TRBV20-1,TRBJ2-5,SAKDGKETQY
TRBV7-3,TRBJ1-2,ASSWRGREGYT
TRBV5-5,TRBJ1-2,ASSATLDRETGYT
TRBV5-1,TRBJ1-1,ASSLIRGAEAF
TRBV5-1,TRBJ2-5,ATSGGSEETQY
TRBV7-2,TRBJ1-2,ACSLAVKDTYGYT
TRBV9,TRBJ2-5,ASSDRGGWETQY
TRBV2,.,ASSENGRGRGPEEQF
TRBV12-3/TRBV12-4,.,ACSVGDSGLPYEQY
TRBV20-1,TRBJ2-3,SARSGRRHSFSSTDTQY
TRBV10-2,.,ASTSGRLQTYEQY
TRBV29-1,.,SGGEREFEQY
TRBV27,TRBJ2-1,ASTRSGSGPNNEQF